The 18 T cell receptor beta chains in this list originate from one sample, sequenced in a study of blood T cells in healthy people across ages (dated by TCRdb to between 2015 and 2016). To prepare the library, 5' RACE was applied. Sequencing relied on an Illumina HiSeq 2500. A second PCR of about 7 to 12 cycles was run with a J-beta primer mix and a sample-barcoded 5' primer. The public reads were quality trimmed at Q25 with fastp and then assembled into clones with MiXCR by TCRdb, keeping productive beta chains. Identical CDR3 protein sequences are pooled into one entry, listed with their most common genes and DNA. The sample table contains about 1,800,000 distinct CDR3 sequences; only one count was recorded for 28% of them. The top ten clones comprise roughly 8.2% of the sample. The sequencing sample was made of blood. These receptors came from a woman in her twenties or thirties in good health.

The chain links TRBV4-1 to TRBJ1-1, with 7 bases that match TRBD1. From germline, CDR1 is MGHRA and CDR2 YSYEKL. Losses at the gene ends were 2 bases for V and 4 bases for J; bases not matched to a gene: 7. The CDR3 spans 15 residues. CDR3 coding DNA: TGCGCCAGCAGCCAACTACAGGGGATGAGCACTGAAGCTTTCTTT. Its protein product is CASSQLQGMSTEAFF.

Concerning this clonotype: One junction end disagrees with the germline gene, perhaps due to a read error. The chain carries TRBV10-3 and TRBJ2-3; D remains unclear. CDR3 length: 12 amino acids. The germline V gene encodes CDR1 ENHRY and CDR2 SYGVKD. CDR3 nucleotide sequence: TGTGCCATCAGTGAGTTCACAGATATGCAGTATTTT. Protein sequence: CAISEFTDMQYF.

V is TRBV3-1 and J is TRBJ2-1; 8 bases are a match to TRBD1. V lost 4 bases to trimming and J lost 10 bases; unmatched junction nucleotides: 6. The CDR3 runs to 13 residues. CDR1 is LGHDT and CDR2 is YNNKEL in the germline V gene (reference sequence). The CDR3 loop is CASSRQGSWEQFF. The CDR3 DNA sequence: TGTGCCAGCAGCCGACAGGGGTCCTGGGAGCAGTTCTTC.

The chain combines TRBV7-9 with TRBJ1-2, with D possibly being TRBD1 (6 bases). This CDR3 has 15 residues. The germline V gene has CDR1 SEHNR and CDR2 FQNEAQ (reference sequence). V was shortened by 9 bases and J by 1 base, with 18 bases between the two germline ends. The CDR3 coding sequence is TGTGCCAGGAACCAAGAGGACAGTTTTAACTATGGCTACACCTTC. It encodes CARNQEDSFNYGYTF.

The chain couples TRBV12-5 to TRBJ2-1; weak D call: TRBD1 (6 bases). V was trimmed by 1 base and J by 0 bases, leaving 13 bases between them. The germline gives CDR1 LGHNT, CDR2 FRNRAP. CDR3 size: 17 residues. CDR3 loop: CASGLAQGLASYNEQFF. The CDR3 DNA sequence: TGTGCTAGTGGTTTGGCACAGGGCCTAGCCTCCTACAATGAGCAGTTCTTC.

This rearrangement joins TRBV6-1 to TRBJ2-1; D is ambiguous. Germline V CDR1 and CDR2: MNHNS, SASEGT. Trimming took 4 bases from V and 13 from J, leaving 23 bases between them. This CDR3 contains 15 residues. CDR3 sequence: CASSGGSRAVETQFF. The CDR3 region has the DNA TGTGCCAGCAGTGGTGGATCTAGGGCGGTAGAGACCCAGTTCTTC.

This clonotype was seen a few times. The V and J genes are TRBV5-1 and TRBJ2-1, with 9 bases identical to TRBD2. The length of the CDR3 is 15 residues. V was clipped by 1 base and J by 4 bases; unmatched bases: 3. Germline CDR1 SGHRS, CDR2 YFSETQ. The CDR3 loop reads CASSLISGGYNEQFF. In DNA, the CDR3 is TGCGCCAGCAGCTTGATTAGCGGGGGTTACAATGAGCAGTTCTTC.

The table lists this clonotype with a few counts. This rearrangement joins TRBV7-6 to TRBJ1-4, with D perhaps TRBD1 (5 bases). There are 13 residues in the CDR3. Trimming cost V 5 bases and J 7 bases, with 11 bases left between them. Germline-derived CDR1 and CDR2 are SGHVS and FNYEAQ. CDR3 nucleotide sequence: TGTGCCAGCAGCGCTGTTAGGGGTGAAAAACTGTTTTTT. Amino acid sequence: CASSAVRGEKLFF. Combining the CDR3 with reference TRBV7-6 and TRBJ1-4 gives the whole variable domain GAGVSQSPRYKVTKRGQDVALRCDPISGHVSLYWYRQALGQGPEFLTYFNYEAQQDKSGLPNDRFSAERPEGSISTLTIQRTEQRDSAMYRCASSAVRGEKLFFGSGTQLSVL.

This clonotype has a handful of counts. The rearrangement links TRBV5-1 to TRBJ2-1; D not certain. Germline V CDR1 and CDR2: SGHRS, YFSETQ. With 0 bases removed from V and 1 base from J, the gap between germline ends came to 8 bases. The CDR3 has 15 residues. CDR3 bases: TGCGCCAGCAGCTTGGCGGAGAGGTCCTACAATGAGCAGTTCTTC. Translating gives CASSLAERSYNEQFF.

As regards this clonotype: Possible read error: a much larger clone is one base away. The chain has TRBV7-2 and TRBJ2-7; D remains unclear. The CDR3 consists of 12 residues. Germline loops: CDR1 SGHTA, CDR2 FQGNSA. The CDR3 region is CVSSLKRFEQYF. The CDR3 nucleotides read TGTGTCAGCAGCTTAAAACGGTTCGAGCAGTACTTC.

The chain employs TRBV20-1 and TRBJ2-3, with a weak D call TRBD1 (5 bases). Trimming took off 6 bases at V and 6 bases at J, with 19 bases between the two ends. CDR1 is DFQATT and CDR2 is SNEGSKA in the germline V gene (reference sequence). The CDR3 contains 14 residues. DNA for the CDR3: TGCAGTGCCCAGGGCCAGATCAATCCCGATACGCAGTATTTT. Protein product: CSAQGQINPDTQYF.

The chain links TRBV7-6 to TRBJ2-1; no clear D. This CDR3 comprises 15 residues. With 3 bases removed from V and 6 bases from J, the gap between germline ends came to 15 bases. Looked up from germline, CDR1 is SGHVS and CDR2 is FNYEAQ. CDR3 region: CASSFLASSSNEQFF. The CDR3 DNA is TGTGCCAGCAGCTTTCTTGCTTCGTCTAGCAATGAGCAGTTCTTC.

This clonotype was recorded many times. This chain uses TRBV29-1 with TRBJ2-1, with 9 positions matching TRBD2. CDR3 size: 12 residues. Unmatched junction bases numbered 4, after V lost 4 bases and J lost 9 bases. Germline V lookup: CDR1 SQVTM, CDR2 ANQGSEA. CDR3 in amino acids: CSVVREGLEQFF. Written as DNA, the CDR3 is TGCAGCGTTGTGCGGGAGGGCCTTGAGCAGTTCTTC.

This clonotype was observed a handful of times. The chain carries TRBV20-1 and TRBJ2-5, with D hard to call. With 3 bases removed from V and 0 bases from J, the gap between germline ends came to 5 bases. The germline V gene has CDR1 DFQATT and CDR2 SNEGSKA (reference sequence). CDR3 size: 12 residues. In nucleotides, the CDR3 is TGCAGTGCTAGGTGGAACCAAGAGACCCAGTACTTC. Protein: CSARWNQETQYF.

This clonotype was detected a few times. The rearrangement links TRBV12-3 or TRBV12-4 to TRBJ1-2; 7 bases are a match to TRBD1. V lost 4 bases, J lost 7 bases, and 9 bases stayed unmatched. The CDR3 loop spans 14 amino acids. The chain's CDR3 is CASSWRQGTGGYTF. The CDR3 DNA reads TGTGCCAGCAGTTGGCGACAGGGTACCGGTGGCTACACCTTC.

This clonotype came up a few times. The chain carries TRBV6-2 or TRBV6-3 and TRBJ1-4, with D uncertain. Trimming shortened V by 6 bases and J by 8 bases, and 10 bases separated the two germline ends. There are 12 residues in the CDR3. Germline V gives CDR1 MNHEY, CDR2 SVGEGT. The DNA for the CDR3 is TGTGCCAGCAGCTCCCTTGGGGAAAAACTGTTTTTT. This sequence encodes CASSSLGEKLFF.

This clonotype was observed a few times. The chain combines TRBV6-2 or TRBV6-3 with TRBJ2-7, with D uncertain. The CDR3 covers 16 residues. V was trimmed by 0 bases and J by 3 bases, leaving 15 bases between them. Germline V gene data show CDR1 as MNHEY and CDR2 as SVGEGT. CDR3: CASSYSFPHLRYEQYF. Here the CDR3 DNA reads TGTGCCAGCAGTTACTCGTTTCCCCATCTTCGCTACGAGCAGTACTTC.

CDR3 DNA: TGTGCCAGCAGCTTCTACGGCAGGGATGAGGAAAACATTCAGTACTTC. Translating it yields CASSFYGRDEENIQYF. V is TRBV7-3 and J is TRBJ2-4, with D perhaps matching TRBD1 (5 bases). The CDR3 is made up of 16 amino acids. Germline V gene data show CDR1 as SGHTA and CDR2 as FQGTGA. V lost 3 bases, J lost 5 bases, and 17 bases lay in between.